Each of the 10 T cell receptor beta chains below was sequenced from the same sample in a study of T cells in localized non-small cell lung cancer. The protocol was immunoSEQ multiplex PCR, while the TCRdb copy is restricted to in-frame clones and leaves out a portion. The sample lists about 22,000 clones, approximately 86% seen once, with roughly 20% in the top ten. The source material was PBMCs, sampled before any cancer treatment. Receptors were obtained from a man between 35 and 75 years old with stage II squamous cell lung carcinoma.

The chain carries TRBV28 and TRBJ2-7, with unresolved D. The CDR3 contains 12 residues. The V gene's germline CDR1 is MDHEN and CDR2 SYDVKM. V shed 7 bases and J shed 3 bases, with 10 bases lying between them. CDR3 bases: TGTGCCAGCACAGGTCGGGTCTACGAGCAGTACTTC. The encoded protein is CASTGRVYEQYF.

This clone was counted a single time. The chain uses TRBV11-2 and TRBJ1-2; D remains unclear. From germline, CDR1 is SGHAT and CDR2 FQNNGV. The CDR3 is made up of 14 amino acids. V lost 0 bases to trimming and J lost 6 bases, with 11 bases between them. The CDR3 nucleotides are TGTGCCAGCAGCTTAGATCTGCCAGCTAATGGCTACACCTTC. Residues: CASSLDLPANGYTF.

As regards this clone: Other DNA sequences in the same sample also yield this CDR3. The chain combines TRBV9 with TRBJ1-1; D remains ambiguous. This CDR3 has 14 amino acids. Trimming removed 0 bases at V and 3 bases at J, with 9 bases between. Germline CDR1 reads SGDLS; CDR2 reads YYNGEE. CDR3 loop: CASSVGGGYTEAFF. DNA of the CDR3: TGTGCCAGCAGCGTAGGGGGAGGGTACACTGAAGCTTTCTTT.

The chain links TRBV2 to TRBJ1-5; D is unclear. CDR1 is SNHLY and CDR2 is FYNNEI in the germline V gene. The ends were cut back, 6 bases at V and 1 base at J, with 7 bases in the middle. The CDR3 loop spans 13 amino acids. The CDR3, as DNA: TGTGCCAGCAGCTTTAAGAGCAATCAGCCCCAGCATTTT. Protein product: CASSFKSNQPQHF.

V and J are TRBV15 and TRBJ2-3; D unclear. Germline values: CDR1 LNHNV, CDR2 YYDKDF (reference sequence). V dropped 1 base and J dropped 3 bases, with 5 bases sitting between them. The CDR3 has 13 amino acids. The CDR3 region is CATSRGATDTQYF. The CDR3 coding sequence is TGTGCCACCAGCAGAGGGGCTACAGATACGCAGTATTTT. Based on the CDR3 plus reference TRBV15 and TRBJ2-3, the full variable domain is DAMVIQNPRYQVTQFGKPVTLSCSQTLNHNVMYWYQQKSSQAPKLLFHYYDKDFNNEADTPDNFQSRRPNTSFCFLDIRSPGLGDTAMYLCATSRGATDTQYFGPGTRLTVL.

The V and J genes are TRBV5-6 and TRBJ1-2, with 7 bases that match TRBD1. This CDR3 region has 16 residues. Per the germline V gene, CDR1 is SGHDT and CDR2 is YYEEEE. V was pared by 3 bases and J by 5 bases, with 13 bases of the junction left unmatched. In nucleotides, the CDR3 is TGTGCCAGCAGCTCTGACAGGGTCGGAAGGTTGTATGGCTACACCTTC. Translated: CASSSDRVGRLYGYTF.

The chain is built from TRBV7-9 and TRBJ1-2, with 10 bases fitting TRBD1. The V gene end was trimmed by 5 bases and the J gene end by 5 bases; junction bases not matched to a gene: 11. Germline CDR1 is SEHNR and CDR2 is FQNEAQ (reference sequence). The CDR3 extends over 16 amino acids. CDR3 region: CASSAGPGQGNYGYTF. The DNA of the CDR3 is TGTGCCAGCAGCGCCGGACCGGGACAGGGGAATTATGGCTACACCTTC. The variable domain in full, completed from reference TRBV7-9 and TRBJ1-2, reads DTGVSQNPRHKITKRGQNVTFRCDPISEHNRLYWYRQTLGQGPEFLTYFQNEAQLEKSRLLSDRFSAERPKGSFSTLEIQRTEQGDSAMYLCASSAGPGQGNYGYTFGSGTRLTVV.

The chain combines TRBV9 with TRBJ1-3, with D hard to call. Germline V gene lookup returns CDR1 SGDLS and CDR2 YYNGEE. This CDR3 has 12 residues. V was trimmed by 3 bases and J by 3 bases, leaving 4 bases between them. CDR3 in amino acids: CASSEIGNTIYF. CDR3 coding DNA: TGTGCCAGCAGCGAGATTGGAAACACCATATATTTT. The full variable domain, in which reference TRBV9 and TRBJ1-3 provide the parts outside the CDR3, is DSGVTQTPKHLITATGQRVTLRCSPRSGDLSVYWYQQSLDQGLQFLIQYYNGEERAKGNILERFSAQQFPDLHSELNLSSLELGDSALYFCASSEIGNTIYFGEGSWLTVV.

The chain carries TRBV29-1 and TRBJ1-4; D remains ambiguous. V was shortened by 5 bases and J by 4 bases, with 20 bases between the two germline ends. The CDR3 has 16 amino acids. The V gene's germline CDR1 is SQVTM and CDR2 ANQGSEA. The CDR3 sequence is CSVSQDGYRVNEKLFF. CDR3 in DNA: TGCAGCGTTTCCCAAGACGGGTACAGAGTTAATGAAAAACTGTTTTTT.

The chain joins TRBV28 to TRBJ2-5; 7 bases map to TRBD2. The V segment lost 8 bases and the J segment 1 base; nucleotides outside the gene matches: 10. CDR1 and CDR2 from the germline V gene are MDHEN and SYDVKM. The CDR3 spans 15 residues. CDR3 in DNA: TGTGCCAGCTCAAAACGGGGGGAGCGCCAAGAGACCCAGTACTTC. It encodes CASSKRGERQETQYF.